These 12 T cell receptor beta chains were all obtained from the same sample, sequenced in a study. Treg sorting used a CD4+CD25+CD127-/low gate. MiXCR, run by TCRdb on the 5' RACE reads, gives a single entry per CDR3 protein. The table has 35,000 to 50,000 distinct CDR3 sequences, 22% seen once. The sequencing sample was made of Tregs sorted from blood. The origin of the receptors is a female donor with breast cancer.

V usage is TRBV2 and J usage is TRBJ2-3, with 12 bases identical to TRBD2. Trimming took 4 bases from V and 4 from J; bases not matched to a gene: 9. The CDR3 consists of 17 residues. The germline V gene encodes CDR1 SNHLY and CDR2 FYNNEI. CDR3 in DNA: TGTGCCAGCAGTGGAGGACTAGCGGGACCGTTGTCAGATACGCAGTATTTT. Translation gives CASSGGLAGPLSDTQYF.

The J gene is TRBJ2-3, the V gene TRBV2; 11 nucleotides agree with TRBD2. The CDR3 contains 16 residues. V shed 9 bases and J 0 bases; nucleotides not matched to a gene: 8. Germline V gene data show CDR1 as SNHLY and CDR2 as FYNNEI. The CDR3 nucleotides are TGTGCCAGGGGGACTAGCGGTACGCCTAGCACAGATACGCAGTATTTT. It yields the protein CARGTSGTPSTDTQYF.

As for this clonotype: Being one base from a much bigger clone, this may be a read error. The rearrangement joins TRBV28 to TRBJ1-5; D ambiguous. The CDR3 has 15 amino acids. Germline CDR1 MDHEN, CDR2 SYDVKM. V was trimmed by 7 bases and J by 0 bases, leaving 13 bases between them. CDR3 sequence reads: CASNSSDFSNQPQHF. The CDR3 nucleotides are TGTGCCAGCAATTCATCGGACTTTAGCAATCAGCCCCAGCATTTT.

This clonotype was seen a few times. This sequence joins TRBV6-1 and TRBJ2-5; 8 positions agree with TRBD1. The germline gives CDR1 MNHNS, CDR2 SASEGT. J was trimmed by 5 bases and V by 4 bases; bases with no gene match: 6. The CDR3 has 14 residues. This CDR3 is CASSAAGGIETQYF. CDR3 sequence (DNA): TGTGCCAGCAGTGCCGCAGGGGGCATCGAGACCCAGTACTTC.

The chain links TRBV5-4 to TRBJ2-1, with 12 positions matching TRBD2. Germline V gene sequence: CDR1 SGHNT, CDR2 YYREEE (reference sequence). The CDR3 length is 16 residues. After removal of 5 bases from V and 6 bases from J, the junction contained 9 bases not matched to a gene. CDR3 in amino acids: CASSPTSGSLTNEQFF. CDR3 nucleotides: TGTGCCAGCAGTCCGACTAGCGGGAGTCTAACCAATGAGCAGTTCTTC.

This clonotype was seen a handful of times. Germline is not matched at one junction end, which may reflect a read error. The DNA for the CDR3 is TGCGCCAGCAGCTTCCCCGGGACTAGCGGGAAACTAAGCTCCTACAGTGAGCAGTTCTTC. It yields the protein CASSFPGTSGKLSSYSEQFF. The V and J genes are TRBV5-1 and TRBJ2-1; TRBD2 matches at 13 bases. Germline V lookup: CDR1 SGHRS, CDR2 YFSETQ. The CDR3 is 20 amino acids. The full variable domain, its missing parts supplied by reference TRBV5-1 and TRBJ2-1, is KAGVTQTPRYLIKTRGQQVTLSCSPISGHRSVSWYQQTPGQGLQFLFEYFSETQRNKGNFPGRFSGRQFSNSRSEMNVSTLELGDSALYLCASSFPGTSGKLSSYSEQFFGPGTRLTVL.

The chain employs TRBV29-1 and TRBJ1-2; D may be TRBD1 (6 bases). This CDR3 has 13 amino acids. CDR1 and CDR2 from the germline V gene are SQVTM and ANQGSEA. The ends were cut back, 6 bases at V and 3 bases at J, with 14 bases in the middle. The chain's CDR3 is CSVQGGSDYGYTF. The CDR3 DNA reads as TGCAGCGTACAAGGGGGTTCCGACTATGGCTACACCTTC.

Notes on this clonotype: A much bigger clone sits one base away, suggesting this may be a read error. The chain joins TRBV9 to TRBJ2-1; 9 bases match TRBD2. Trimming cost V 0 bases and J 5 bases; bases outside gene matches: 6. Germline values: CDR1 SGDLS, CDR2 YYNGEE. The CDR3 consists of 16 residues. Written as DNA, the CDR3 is TGTGCCAGCAGCGTAGAGTGGACTAGCGCGCACAATGAGCAGTTCTTC. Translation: CASSVEWTSAHNEQFF.

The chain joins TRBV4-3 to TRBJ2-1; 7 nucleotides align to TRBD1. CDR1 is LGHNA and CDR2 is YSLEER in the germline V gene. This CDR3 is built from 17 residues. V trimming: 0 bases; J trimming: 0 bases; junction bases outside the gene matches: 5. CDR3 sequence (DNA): TGCGCCAGCAGCCAAGATGGGGACAGCCTCTCCTACAATGAGCAGTTCTTC. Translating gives CASSQDGDSLSYNEQFF.

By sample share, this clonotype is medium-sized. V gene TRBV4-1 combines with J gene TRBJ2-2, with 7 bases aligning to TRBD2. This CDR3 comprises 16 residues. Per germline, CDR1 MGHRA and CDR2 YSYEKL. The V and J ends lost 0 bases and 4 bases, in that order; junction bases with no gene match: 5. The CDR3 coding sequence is TGCGCCAGCAGCCAAGAGGCGGGAGCGATCACCGGGGAGCTGTTTTTT. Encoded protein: CASSQEAGAITGELFF.

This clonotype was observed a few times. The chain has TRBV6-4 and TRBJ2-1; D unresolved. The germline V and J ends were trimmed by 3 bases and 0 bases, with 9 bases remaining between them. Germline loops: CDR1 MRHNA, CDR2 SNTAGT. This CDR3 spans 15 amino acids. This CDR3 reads CASSEGGSSYNEQFF. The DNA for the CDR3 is TGTGCCAGCAGTGAAGGCGGAAGCTCCTACAATGAGCAGTTCTTC.

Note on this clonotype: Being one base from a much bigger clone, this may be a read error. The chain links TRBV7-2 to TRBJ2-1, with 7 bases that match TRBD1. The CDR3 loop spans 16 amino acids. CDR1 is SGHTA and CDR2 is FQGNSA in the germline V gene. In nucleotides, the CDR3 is TGTGCCAGCGGCTTAGTGGTATGGGACAGAAACAATGAGCAGTTCTTC. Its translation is CASGLVVWDRNNEQFF.